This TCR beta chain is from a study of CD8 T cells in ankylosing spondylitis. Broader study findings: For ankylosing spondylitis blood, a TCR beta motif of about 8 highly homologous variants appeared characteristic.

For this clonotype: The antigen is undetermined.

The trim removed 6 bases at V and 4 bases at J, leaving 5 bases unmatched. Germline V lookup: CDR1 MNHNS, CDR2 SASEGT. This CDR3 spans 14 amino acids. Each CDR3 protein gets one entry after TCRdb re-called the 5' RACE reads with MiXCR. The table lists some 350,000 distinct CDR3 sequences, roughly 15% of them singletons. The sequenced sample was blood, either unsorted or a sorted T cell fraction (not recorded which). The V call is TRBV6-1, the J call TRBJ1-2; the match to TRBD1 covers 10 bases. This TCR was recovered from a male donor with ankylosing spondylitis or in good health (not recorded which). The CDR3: CASRSGTGVYGYTF. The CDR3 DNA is TGTGCCAGCAGATCCGGGACAGGGGTCTATGGCTACACCTTC.